The 21 T cell receptor beta chains in this list originate from one sample, sequenced in a study of identifying expanded T cells in peripheral blood. Sequencing was performed with immunoSEQ multiplex PCR; in TCRdb, only in-frame clones are kept and a portion is missing. This table holds around 120,000 clones, approximately 86% found once. Source material: blood. These receptor sequences come from a person between 18 and 75 years old in good health.

The genes are TRBV28 and TRBJ1-2, with D unresolved. V lost 4 bases to trimming and J lost 4 bases, with 4 bases between them. Germline assignment: CDR1 MDHEN and CDR2 SYDVKM. The CDR3 totals 11 residues. This CDR3 reads CASSWVYGYTF. CDR3 DNA: TGTGCCAGCAGTTGGGTCTATGGCTACACCTTC.

This chain links TRBV5-1 with TRBJ2-1; 8 bases line up with TRBD2. The CDR3 length is 14 residues. The germline V gene has CDR1 SGHRS and CDR2 YFSETQ. With V trimmed by 5 bases and J by 7 bases, 8 bases remained unmatched. CDR3 DNA sequence: TGCGCCAGCAGTCCGCGGGAGGCTGCAAATGAGCAGTTCTTC. Amino acids: CASSPREAANEQFF.

J is TRBJ1-1 and V is TRBV29-1; D might be TRBD1 (6 bases). In germline, CDR1 is SQVTM, CDR2 ANQGSEA. The V and J ends lost 4 bases and 0 bases respectively, with 15 bases between them. This CDR3 spans 15 amino acids. The CDR3 sequence: CSVAKPRQVNTEAFF. Written as DNA, the CDR3 is TGCAGCGTTGCAAAACCTCGACAGGTGAACACTGAAGCTTTCTTT. The full variable domain, rest sourced from reference TRBV29-1 and TRBJ1-1, is SAVISQKPSRDICQRGTSLTIQCQVDSQVTMMFWYRQQPGQSLTLIATANQGSEATYESGFVIDKFPISRPNLTFSTLTVSNMSPEDSSIYLCSVAKPRQVNTEAFFGQGTRLTVV.

This clone was seen just once. This CDR3 is CASSTSTGSTGELFF. DNA for the CDR3: TGTGCCAGCAGCACCTCGACAGGGAGCACCGGGGAGCTGTTTTTT. V gene TRBV4-2 combines with J gene TRBJ2-2, with TRBD1 matching 7 bases. The CDR3 runs 15 residues. The germline gives CDR1 LGHNA, CDR2 YNFKEQ. The J segment lost 4 bases and the V segment lost 5 bases, leaving 7 bases of the junction unmatched.

CDR3 loop: CASSEKQHQPQHF. As DNA, the CDR3 is TGTGCCAGCAGTGAAAAGCAACATCAGCCCCAGCATTTT. The rearrangement joins TRBV6-5 to TRBJ1-5; D is undetermined. Germline CDR1 MNHEY, CDR2 SVGAGI. The CDR3 covers 13 residues. The V end was cut by 5 bases, the J end by 5 bases, with 10 bases between.

This clone appeared a single time. The V and J genes are TRBV7-7 and TRBJ2-1, with 8 nucleotides matching TRBD1. V lost 5 bases, J lost 7 bases, and 7 bases stayed unmatched. The CDR3 is made up of 14 amino acids. The V gene's germline CDR1 is SSHAT and CDR2 FNYEAQ (reference sequence). As DNA, the CDR3 is TGTGCCAGCAGCGTTACAGGGGGTGCGAATGAGCAGTTCTTC. Its translation is CASSVTGGANEQFF.

The chain uses TRBV19 and TRBJ2-7, with D maybe TRBD1 (6 bases). With 7 bases removed from V and 5 bases from J, the gap between germline ends came to 15 bases. In germline, CDR1 is LNHDA, CDR2 SQIVND (reference sequence). The CDR3 length is 13 residues. CDR3 residues: CASTNRDYDEQYF. Written as DNA, the CDR3 is TGTGCCAGTACTAACAGGGATTACGACGAGCAGTACTTC.

The chain joins TRBV28 to TRBJ1-3; D is unresolved. The CDR3 totals 12 residues. V dropped 1 base and J dropped 4 bases, with 2 bases sitting between them. Germline CDR1 and CDR2: MDHEN and SYDVKM. This chain's CDR3 is CASSLSGNTIYF. In DNA form, the CDR3 reads TGTGCCAGCAGTTTATCAGGAAACACCATATATTTT.

This clone occurred once. This chain connects TRBV7-6 to TRBJ2-2; 7 nucleotides agree with TRBD2. The CDR3 consists of 17 residues. Germline trimming cut 4 bases from V and 6 bases from J; bases unmatched to any gene: 14. CDR1 is SGHVS, CDR2 FNYEAQ, per germline. The DNA for the CDR3 is TGTGCCAGCAGCTCGATAGCGGGCGGGGTTGTCGCCGGGGAGCTGTTTTTT. Translation gives CASSSIAGGVVAGELFF.

The table lists this clone with a few counts. V gene TRBV7-3 combines with J gene TRBJ2-3; D is unresolved. There are 12 residues in the CDR3. V lost 1 base to trimming and J lost 4 bases, with 3 bases between them. CDR1 is SGHTA and CDR2 is FQGTGA in the germline V gene. The chain's CDR3 is CASSLNSDTQYF. The CDR3 DNA follows: TGTGCCAGCAGCTTAAACTCAGATACGCAGTATTTT.

This clone was seen just once. This chain links TRBV7-9 with TRBJ2-7; tentative D call: TRBD1 (6 bases). The CDR3 totals 16 residues. Germline lookup yields CDR1 SEHNR and CDR2 FQNEAQ (reference sequence). The V end lost 5 bases, the J end lost 1 base, and 18 bases lay between the germline ends. The CDR3 nucleotides are TGTGCCAGCAGCCTGGGGCCCGACAGGACTTCCTACGAGCAGTACTTC. The encoded protein is CASSLGPDRTSYEQYF.

The J gene is TRBJ1-5, the V gene TRBV10-3, with D maybe TRBD1 (6 bases). This CDR3 comprises 18 residues. Looked up from germline, CDR1 is ENHRY and CDR2 is SYGVKD. The germline V and J ends were trimmed by 4 bases and 0 bases, with 19 bases remaining between them. CDR3 in amino acids: CAISARDTGRLSNQPQHF. In DNA form, the CDR3 reads TGTGCCATCAGTGCTAGGGACACGGGGAGACTTAGCAATCAGCCCCAGCATTTT.

The chain recombines TRBV7-8 with TRBJ1-5; possible D gene TRBD1, 5 bases. The CDR3 has 14 amino acids. Germline values: CDR1 SGHVS, CDR2 FQNEAQ. V gave up 0 bases and J gave up 3 bases, with 6 bases separating them. The CDR3 protein is CASSLARDNQPQHF. CDR3 bases: TGTGCCAGCAGCTTAGCCAGGGACAATCAGCCCCAGCATTTT.

This clone is a singleton in its sample. The genes are TRBV7-9 and TRBJ2-7, with D uncertain. Deletions cut 1 base from V and 6 bases from J, with 7 bases between. CDR1 and CDR2 (germline): SEHNR, FQNEAQ (reference sequence). The CDR3 is 12 residues long. CDR3: CASSLESSEQYF. CDR3 in DNA: TGTGCCAGCAGCTTAGAGAGCTCCGAGCAGTACTTC.

The rearrangement uses TRBV4-3 and TRBJ2-3, with TRBD2 identical over 8 bases. Losses at the gene ends were 4 bases for V and 6 bases for J; bases not matched to a gene: 9. The length of the CDR3 is 15 residues. Germline V CDR1 and CDR2: LGHNA, YSLEER. CDR3 loop: CASSRDTGTRDTQYF. Here the CDR3 DNA reads TGCGCCAGCAGCCGAGACACCGGGACTAGGGATACGCAGTATTTT.

This clone was detected once. The chain has TRBV28 and TRBJ1-4; tentative D call: TRBD1 (6 bases). Between the trimmed V and J ends, which lost 6 bases and 4 bases, there was a span of 12 bases. The CDR3 sequence is 14 residues long. The germline CDR1 and CDR2 sequences are MDHEN and SYDVKM. The CDR3 DNA follows: TGTGCCAGCAGATTAGGACAGCTTAATGAAAAACTGTTTTTT. As protein: CASRLGQLNEKLFF.

V and J are TRBV5-1 and TRBJ1-1; D is ambiguous. CDR3 length: 16 residues. Germline V gene sequence: CDR1 SGHRS, CDR2 YFSETQ. With 0 bases removed from V and 2 bases from J, the gap between germline ends came to 14 bases. CDR3 sequence: CASSLGGSYSNTEAFF. The DNA for the CDR3 is TGCGCCAGCAGCTTGGGAGGCAGCTACAGTAACACTGAAGCTTTCTTT.

The CDR3 is CASSYLASGYTF. CDR3 coding DNA: TGTGCCAGCAGTTATCTGGCAAGTGGCTACACCTTC. The chain is built from TRBV6-6 and TRBJ1-2; no reliable D call. CDR1 MNHNY and CDR2 SVGAGI come from the germline V gene (reference sequence). This CDR3 comprises 12 residues. The V end lost 3 bases, the J end lost 7 bases, and 9 bases lay between the germline ends.

The chain joins TRBV6-5 to TRBJ2-2; D uncertain. Germline V CDR1 and CDR2: MNHEY, SVGAGI. The CDR3 is made up of 14 amino acids. Trimming took 6 bases from V and 4 from J, leaving 12 bases between them. CDR3 loop: CASRFLVSTGELFF. DNA for the CDR3: TGTGCCAGCAGGTTTCTAGTTAGCACCGGGGAGCTGTTTTTT.

This chain joins TRBV28 and TRBJ2-7; perhaps TRBD2 as D (5 bases). The CDR3 is 14 amino acids. Looked up from germline, CDR1 is MDHEN and CDR2 is SYDVKM. The V and J ends lost 4 bases and 4 bases respectively, with 14 bases between them. The CDR3 nucleotides are TGTGCCAGCAGTTCGGGGTCCCCTGGATACGAGCAGTACTTC. Translating gives CASSSGSPGYEQYF.

This clone was counted only a few times. This chain joins TRBV5-4 and TRBJ2-1; 10 bases map to TRBD2. The V and J ends lost 4 bases and 4 bases, in that order; junction bases with no gene match: 8. The CDR3 extends over 16 amino acids. The germline gives CDR1 SGHNT, CDR2 YYREEE (reference sequence). The CDR3 DNA reads TGTGCCAGCAGCCCGCCTAGCGGGGGAACTTACAATGAGCAGTTCTTC. Translated: CASSPPSGGTYNEQFF.